This TCR beta chain is from a study of shared T cell receptors in the human thymus. In germline, CDR1 is GTSNPN, CDR2 SVGIG (reference sequence). After removal of 2 bases from V and 8 bases from J, the junction contained 7 bases not matched to a gene. CDR3 size: 14 residues. Libraries were prepared by immunoSEQ multiplex PCR; TCRdb keeps only in-frame clonotypes and omits some of them. The sample contains hundreds of thousands of clones, approximately 85% of which appear only once. This sample was also put to use in a study of human thymus T cells. That paper states: Infants, healthy and Finnish, who were having corrective surgery for congenital heart defects served as donors. In corrective heart surgery, resections were taken, and these provided the thymus tissue. Gene usage for V and J segments appeared biased in thymic and blood repertoires. What related research reported was that thymic repertoires overlapped highly among unrelated individuals.

This clonotype was sampled from a girl less than two years old with a congenital heart defect. What was sequenced was thymocytes. The chain uses TRBV30 and TRBJ1-4, with 8 positions matching TRBD1. Here the CDR3 reads CAWSPGQVDEKLFF. DNA for the CDR3: TGTGCCTGGAGTCCGGGACAGGTGGACGAAAAACTGTTTTTT. Full variable domain (missing parts from reference TRBV30 and TRBJ1-4): SQTIHQWPATLVQPVGSPLSLECTVEGTSNPNLYWYRQAAGRGLQLLFYSVGIGQISSEVPQNLSASRPQDRQFILSSKKLLLSDSGFYLCAWSPGQVDEKLFFGSGTQLSVL.